These T cell receptor beta chains were read from a single sample in a study of cytomegalovirus exposure and HLA in healthy donors. Assay: immunoSEQ multiplex PCR; the TCRdb copy retains only in-frame clones and omits some. The data hold 180,000 or so clones, with approximately 80% observed a single time. Sequenced input: PBMCs. The receptors shown here come from a man between 18 and 29 years old in good health and CMV-seronegative. CDR3s include the opening cysteine and the closing phenylalanine or tryptophan.

V	J	CDR3
TRBV5-1	TRBJ1-1	CASSLRVLQGGTEAFF
TRBV6-4	TRBJ1-1	CASSEEDGVTEAFF
TRBV5-4	TRBJ1-6	CASSVTGQGNSPLHF
TRBV5-1	TRBJ1-2	CASSLEWRNGYTF
TRBV4-1	TRBJ2-2	CASSQLDMGFNTGELFF
TRBV2	TRBJ2-3	CASSDIAGETDTQYF
TRBV19	TRBJ1-1	CASSLTGGAPEAFF
TRBV9	TRBJ1-2	CASSVDNLLNYGYTF
TRBV5-4	TRBJ2-3	CASSLGGPISTDTQYF
TRBV7-9	TRBJ2-1	CASSSFSGRNNEQFF
TRBV10-3	TRBJ2-5	CAISVEGEETQYF
TRBV27	TRBJ1-1	CASSLRGTSTEAFF
TRBV19	TRBJ1-2	CASKSGGTGYTF
TRBV6-6	TRBJ1-5	CASISGGNRPQHF
TRBV9	TRBJ2-3	CASSVGGSPGTDTQYF
TRBV7-9	TRBJ2-7	CASSPQRWGQRGSYEQYF
TRBV6-5	TRBJ1-2	CASCPSGGGVGYTF
TRBV30	TRBJ2-5	CAGTLPGSETQYF
TRBV6-5	TRBJ1-1	CASSYNRIAATEAFF
TRBV6-1	TRBJ1-1	CATNSGRSNTEAFF
TRBV5-1	TRBJ1-6	CASSPGHRDSNSPLHF
TRBV18	TRBJ2-7	CASSPPGTGGYEQYF
TRBV15	TRBJ1-3	CATSGTGLISGNTIYF
TRBV5-6	TRBJ2-2	CASSLANPGLAGVTGELFF
TRBV7-3	TRBJ2-5	CASSLGRGETQYF
TRBV6-5	TRBJ2-3	CASRSLGGSWDTQYF
TRBV28	TRBJ2-2	CASSRPDRNTGELFF
TRBV29-1	TRBJ2-4	CSGRTGENIQYF
TRBV30	TRBJ2-7	CAWRRVLFYEQYF
TRBV27	TRBJ2-7	CASSPNPDRGSYEQYF
TRBV7-3	TRBJ2-1	CASSSPLAGGPHGQFF
TRBV19	TRBJ1-5	CASSIGAGDQPQHF
TRBV7-9	TRBJ2-2	CASSPAANTGELFF
TRBV21-1	TRBJ2-1	CASSLLTSSYNEQFF
TRBV7-3	TRBJ2-1	CASSDRSGNEQFF
TRBV7-9	TRBJ1-1	CASSPPDRGLVNTEAFF
TRBV10-1	TRBJ2-7	CASSESQGAYEQYF
TRBV7-7	TRBJ2-5	CASSKPGLQETQYF
TRBV7-9	TRBJ1-1	CASSPQILNTEAFF
TRBV6-1	TRBJ2-1	CASSEPASGSSGFGRSSYNEQFF
TRBV15	TRBJ2-5	CATSRQGVETQYF
TRBV7-6	TRBJ2-2	CASSPNAGELFF
TRBV30	TRBJ1-1	CAWGRGVTEAFF